Listed here are 19 T cell receptor beta chains from one sample, sequenced in a study of cytomegalovirus exposure and HLA in healthy donors. The PCR made use of 60 Vbeta and 13 Jbeta primers. Only in-frame clones appear in the TCRdb table, and some are missing; sequencing was by immunoSEQ multiplex PCR. The table shows more than 80,000 clones, with roughly 79% occurring only once. Sequencing was done on a sample of PBMCs. The receptors stem from a female donor in good health and CMV-seropositive.

This clone turned up a few times. The chain is built from TRBV28 and TRBJ2-1; 7 nucleotides agree with TRBD1. The germline V gene encodes CDR1 MDHEN and CDR2 SYDVKM. V trimming: 5 bases; J trimming: 5 bases; junction bases outside the gene matches: 12. The CDR3 consists of 16 residues. CDR3 coding DNA: TGTGCCAGCAGTCGGGACAGCCAAGTGTTTCACAATGAGCAGTTCTTC. Amino acids: CASSRDSQVFHNEQFF.

This clone was counted between two and nine times. This chain links TRBV5-1 with TRBJ2-1; 10 bases map to TRBD2. With 6 bases clipped from V and 4 bases from J, the junction kept 7 bases outside the gene matches. In germline, CDR1 is SGHRS, CDR2 YFSETQ. This CDR3 comprises 15 residues. CDR3 residues: CASTKTSGAYNEQFF. The CDR3, as DNA: TGCGCCAGCACCAAAACTAGCGGGGCTTACAATGAGCAGTTCTTC.

The rearrangement uses TRBV30 and TRBJ1-1, with a tentative D call TRBD1 (6 bases). With 3 bases removed from V and 2 bases from J, the gap between germline ends came to 10 bases. CDR3 size: 13 residues. Germline V gives CDR1 GTSNPN, CDR2 SVGIG (reference sequence). The CDR3 coding sequence is TGTGCCTGGAGCTTGACAGGAAACACTGAAGCTTTCTTT. It translates to CAWSLTGNTEAFF.

This chain's CDR3 is CASSVDVGAYYNEQFF. As DNA, the CDR3 is TGTGCCAGCAGCGTAGACGTGGGGGCTTACTACAATGAGCAGTTCTTC. This chain uses TRBV9 with TRBJ2-1, with D possibly matching TRBD1 (6 bases). The CDR3 contains 16 residues. Trimming removed 0 bases at V and 3 bases at J, with 13 bases between. Germline assignment: CDR1 SGDLS and CDR2 YYNGEE.

The V gene is TRBV25-1, the J gene TRBJ1-2; D is unresolved. The CDR3 is 15 residues long. V lost 2 bases and J 6 bases, leaving 16 bases between the germline ends. Looked up from germline, CDR1 is MGHDK and CDR2 is SYGVNS. CDR3 sequence: CASSEETPRTDGYTF. CDR3 nucleotide sequence: TGTGCCAGCAGTGAAGAGACTCCCCGCACGGATGGCTACACCTTC.

In nucleotides, the CDR3 is TGTGCCAGCAGTTTATTCGGGGGGAATTCACCCCTCCACTTT. Amino acid sequence: CASSLFGGNSPLHF. This sequence joins TRBV27 and TRBJ1-6; possible D gene TRBD1, 5 bases. Germline CDR1 and CDR2: MNHEY and SMNVEV (reference sequence). V was trimmed by 1 base and J by 7 bases, leaving 8 bases between them. The CDR3 covers 14 residues.

V usage is TRBV5-4 and J usage is TRBJ1-1; D unclear. Trimming shortened V by 0 bases and J by 5 bases, and 14 bases separated the two germline ends. The CDR3 is 15 residues long. The germline gives CDR1 SGHNT, CDR2 YYREEE (reference sequence). The DNA of the CDR3 is TGTGCCAGCAGCTTGGGGGATACGGGGAGAACTGAAGCTTTCTTT. Amino acids: CASSLGDTGRTEAFF.

The rearrangement joins TRBV7-2 to TRBJ2-7; a weak D match, TRBD1 (6 bases). The CDR3 sequence is 14 residues long. The germline gives CDR1 SGHTA, CDR2 FQGNSA. Trimming pared 5 bases from V and 6 bases from J, leaving 17 bases between. The CDR3 loop reads CASSPTYRASEQYF. The CDR3 nucleotides read TGTGCCAGCAGCCCGACTTACAGGGCTTCCGAGCAGTACTTC.

The V and J genes are TRBV28 and TRBJ2-7; a weak D match, TRBD2 (6 bases). Germline CDR1 and CDR2: MDHEN and SYDVKM. The V and J ends lost 6 bases and 4 bases respectively, with 10 bases between them. The CDR3 extends over 12 amino acids. In DNA form, the CDR3 reads TGTGCCAGCAGCACCGGGACTTACGAGCAGTACTTC. Amino acid sequence: CASSTGTYEQYF.

The chain couples TRBV25-1 to TRBJ1-6; TRBD1 is a possible D gene (6 bases). V gave up 3 bases and J gave up 0 bases, with 9 bases separating them. The V gene's germline CDR1 is MGHDK and CDR2 SYGVNS. This CDR3 contains 16 residues. The CDR3: CASSDGDTSYNSPLHF. The CDR3 nucleotides are TGTGCCAGCAGTGACGGGGACACCTCCTATAATTCACCCCTCCACTTT.

The V and J genes are TRBV28 and TRBJ2-1; D possibly corresponds to TRBD1 (7 bases). Germline V gives CDR1 MDHEN, CDR2 SYDVKM. The CDR3 consists of 15 residues. The germline V and J ends were trimmed by 6 bases and 4 bases, with 16 bases remaining between them. CDR3 DNA sequence: TGTGCCAGCAGCCGGGGGACAGAGACTTACAATGAGCAGTTCTTC. This sequence encodes CASSRGTETYNEQFF.

This clone was detected a few times. One junction end does not reproduce the germline sequence, and a read error may be involved. The chain recombines TRBV7-7 with TRBJ2-1; TRBD1 matches at 8 bases. Germline V gives CDR1 SSHAT, CDR2 FNYEAQ (reference sequence). This CDR3 has 15 amino acids. CDR3 in DNA: TGTGCTAGCAGCGCGGACAGGGACCACTACAATGAGCAGTTCTTC. Protein product: CASSADRDHYNEQFF.

This clone was detected a few times. The chain recombines TRBV4-1 with TRBJ2-1, with 10 bases that match TRBD2. In germline, CDR1 is MGHRA, CDR2 YSYEKL. This CDR3 is 15 amino acids long. The V segment lost 4 bases and the J segment 5 bases; nucleotides outside the gene matches: 5. CDR3 coding DNA: TGCGCCAGCAGCCCAACCGGACTAGCGGACAATGAGCAGTTCTTC. Amino acids: CASSPTGLADNEQFF.

The chain combines TRBV9 with TRBJ2-1; 8 bases align to TRBD2. In germline, CDR1 is SGDLS, CDR2 YYNGEE. The junction had 14 bases not matched to a gene; V was cut back by 4 bases and J by 8 bases. The CDR3 spans 16 residues. CDR3 DNA sequence: TGTGCCAGCAGCCCACCGGGACTAGAAGAATTCGATGAGCAGTTCTTC. Its translation: CASSPPGLEEFDEQFF.

In its sample, this clone was seen a few times. Other DNA variants within this sample encode the same CDR3. This chain links TRBV5-1 with TRBJ1-2, with 9 bases fitting TRBD1. CDR1 and CDR2 (germline): SGHRS, YFSETQ. V lost 4 bases to trimming and J lost 4 bases; unmatched junction nucleotides: 5. CDR3 length: 14 residues. Written as DNA, the CDR3 is TGCGCCAGCAGCCCCGGGACAGGGACCTATGGCTACACCTTC. Protein product: CASSPGTGTYGYTF.

The chain joins TRBV7-2 to TRBJ2-3; D remains unclear. V lost 3 bases and J 0 bases, leaving 4 bases between the germline ends. Germline values: CDR1 SGHTA, CDR2 FQGNSA. This CDR3 region has 13 residues. CDR3 bases: TGTGCCAGCAGCTTCCTAAGCACAGATACGCAGTATTTT. It codes for CASSFLSTDTQYF. Variable domain in full (rest from reference TRBV7-2 and TRBJ2-3): GAGVSQSPSNKVTEKGKDVELRCDPISGHTALYWYRQSLGQGLEFLIYFQGNSAPDKSGLPSDRFSAERTGGSVSTLTIQRTQQEDSAVYLCASSFLSTDTQYFGPGTRLTVL.

CDR3 amino acids: CAISGGLTSENTIYF. The CDR3 DNA is TGTGCCATCAGTGGGGGACTCACCAGCGAGAACACCATATATTTT. J is TRBJ1-3 and V is TRBV10-3, with a weak D call TRBD1 (5 bases). Germline loops: CDR1 ENHRY, CDR2 SYGVKD. Between the trimmed V and J ends, which lost 4 bases and 7 bases, there was a span of 17 bases. CDR3 length: 15 amino acids.

The chain combines TRBV4-3 with TRBJ1-2; TRBD1 matches 7 bases. Germline V gene lookup returns CDR1 LGHNA and CDR2 YSLEER. The CDR3 covers 14 residues. The V gene end was trimmed by 3 bases and the J gene end by 3 bases; junction bases not matched to a gene: 4. The chain's CDR3 is CASSHRTGDYGYTF. The CDR3 DNA reads as TGCGCCAGCAGCCACCGGACAGGCGACTATGGCTACACCTTC.

This clone appeared a single time. The chain couples TRBV10-2 to TRBJ2-7; TRBD1 is a possible D gene (7 bases). Trimming pared 5 bases from V and 6 bases from J, leaving 17 bases between. The germline gives CDR1 WSHSY, CDR2 SAAADI. The CDR3 contains 14 residues. The CDR3 DNA sequence: TGCGCCAGCAGTAACAATGCAGGGGGGCGCGAGCAGTACTTC. This sequence encodes CASSNNAGGREQYF.